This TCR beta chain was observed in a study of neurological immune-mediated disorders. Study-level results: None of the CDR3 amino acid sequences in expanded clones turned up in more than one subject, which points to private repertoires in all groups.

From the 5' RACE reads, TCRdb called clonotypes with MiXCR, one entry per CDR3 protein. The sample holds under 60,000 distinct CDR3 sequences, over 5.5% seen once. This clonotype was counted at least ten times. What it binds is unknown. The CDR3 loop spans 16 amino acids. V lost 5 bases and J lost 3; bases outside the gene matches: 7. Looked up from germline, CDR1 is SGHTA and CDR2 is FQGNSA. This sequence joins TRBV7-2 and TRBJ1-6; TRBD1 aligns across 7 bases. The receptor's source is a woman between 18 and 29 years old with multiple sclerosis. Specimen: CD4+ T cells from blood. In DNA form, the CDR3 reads TGTGCCAGCAGCCGGGACAGAGAAAACTATAATTCACCCCTCCACTTT. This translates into CASSRDRENYNSPLHF.